This T cell receptor beta chain emerged from a study of identical twins. Findings of the study overall: Twin-shared out-of-frame alpha sequences were enriched for low generation probability.

This clonotype was found a few times. Its target is not known. MiXCR, applied by TCRdb to the 5' RACE reads, yields one record per CDR3 protein. Among approximately 530,000 distinct CDR3 sequences listed, under 25% were seen once. The trim removed 0 bases at V and 4 bases at J, leaving 15 bases unmatched. Germline CDR1 SGHAT, CDR2 FQNNGV. The CDR3 is made up of 19 amino acids. The same sample was also used in a study of yellow fever vaccine responses in identical twins.

The sequenced sample consisted of CD4+ T cells sorted from blood. The receptor was isolated from a young woman in good health. This chain connects TRBV11-2 to TRBJ2-5, with 9 nucleotides matching TRBD2. The DNA for the CDR3 is TGTGCCAGCAGCTTAGATATCTGGTCTAGCGGGACTCCCGGAGAGACCCAGTACTTC. This sequence encodes CASSLDIWSSGTPGETQYF.